These 15 T cell receptor beta chains were all obtained from the same sample, sequenced in a study of OX40 agonist ivuxolimab in advanced cancers. Repertoires were generated with immunoSEQ multiplex PCR, while TCRdb's copy carries only in-frame clones and drops some. The sample shows 75,000 to 95,000 clones, roughly 91% of them seen only once. The sequenced sample was CD4+ or CD8+ T cells sorted from blood, obtained in a trial of the OX40 agonist ivuxolimab. Source of these receptors: an adult with an advanced solid tumor such as melanoma, head and neck, liver or kidney cancer.

The rearrangement uses TRBV5-1 and TRBJ2-2; the D gene could be TRBD1 or TRBD2 (6 bases each). CDR1 and CDR2 (germline): SGHRS, YFSETQ. Trimming removed 4 bases from V and 2 bases from J, with 18 bases in between. The CDR3 is made up of 17 amino acids. In nucleotides, the CDR3 is TGCGCCAGCAGCCCGGAGGGGGGTATACCTAACACCGGGGAGCTGTTTTTT. This gives the protein CASSPEGGIPNTGELFF.

The V and J genes are TRBV9 and TRBJ1-5; 9 nucleotides line up with TRBD1. V lost 0 bases, J lost 6 bases, and 7 bases stayed unmatched. Germline values: CDR1 SGDLS, CDR2 YYNGEE. This CDR3 has 16 residues. CDR3 nucleotide sequence: TGTGCCAGCAGCGTAGGTGCAGGACAGGGGTTTCAGCCCCAGCATTTT. Its translation is CASSVGAGQGFQPQHF. Complete variable domain (other parts from reference TRBV9 and TRBJ1-5): DSGVTQTPKHLITATGQRVTLRCSPRSGDLSVYWYQQSLDQGLQFLIQYYNGEERAKGNILERFSAQQFPDLHSELNLSSLELGDSALYFCASSVGAGQGFQPQHFGDGTRLSIL.

The V and J genes are TRBV4-3 and TRBJ2-7; no reliable D call. Per germline, CDR1 LGHNA and CDR2 YSLEER. Between the trimmed V and J ends, which lost 1 base and 2 bases, there was a span of 12 bases. The CDR3 runs 15 residues. CDR3 sequence (DNA): TGCGCCAGCAGCCAAGGGGTTGTTGGTGCCTACGAGCAGTACTTC. Translating it yields CASSQGVVGAYEQYF.

V usage is TRBV5-4 and J usage is TRBJ2-5; the match to TRBD2 covers 8 bases. CDR3 size: 14 residues. The V and J ends lost 3 bases and 4 bases, in that order; junction bases with no gene match: 5. CDR1 SGHNT and CDR2 YYREEE come from the germline V gene (reference sequence). The CDR3: CASSSPGLGETQYF. The CDR3 DNA sequence: TGTGCCAGCAGCTCTCCGGGACTAGGAGAGACCCAGTACTTC.

The chain couples TRBV5-4 to TRBJ2-6; 8 bases are a match to TRBD1. V shed 1 base and J 0 bases; nucleotides not matched to a gene: 6. CDR3 length: 18 residues. From germline, CDR1 is SGHNT and CDR2 YYREEE (reference sequence). For the CDR3, the DNA is TGTGCCAGCAGCTTGAATAACAGGGGGTCCTCTGGGGCCAACGTCCTGACTTTC. Translating gives CASSLNNRGSSGANVLTF.

The chain recombines TRBV5-1 with TRBJ1-1; D perhaps matches TRBD1 (6 bases). V was shortened by 9 bases and J by 4 bases, with 16 bases between the two germline ends. This CDR3 has 13 residues. CDR1 and CDR2 from the germline V gene are SGHRS and YFSETQ. CDR3 sequence (DNA): TGCGCCACACAAGAGGGGGAGGGCACTGAAGCTTTCTTT. As protein: CATQEGEGTEAFF. The full variable domain, with the rest looked up from reference TRBV5-1 and TRBJ1-1, is KAGVTQTPRYLIKTRGQQVTLSCSPISGHRSVSWYQQTPGQGLQFLFEYFSETQRNKGNFPGRFSGRQFSNSRSEMNVSTLELGDSALYLCATQEGEGTEAFFGQGTRLTVV.

This sequence joins TRBV2 and TRBJ1-2, with D perhaps matching TRBD1 (6 bases). Germline values: CDR1 SNHLY, CDR2 FYNNEI. This CDR3 has 16 amino acids. Trimming stripped 6 bases from V and 8 bases from J, with 25 bases between. The CDR3 region is CASRVFRDRTPGGYTF. The CDR3 DNA is TGTGCCAGCAGAGTTTTTAGAGACAGGACCCCTGGCGGCTACACCTTC.

The rearrangement links TRBV19 to TRBJ1-2; D is unresolved. Trimming pared 5 bases from V and 8 bases from J, leaving 12 bases between. The CDR3 is 12 amino acids. CDR1 and CDR2 (germline): LNHDA, SQIVND (reference sequence). The CDR3 reads CASSALLDGYTF. The CDR3 region has the DNA TGTGCCAGTAGTGCCCTACTGGACGGCTACACCTTC.

The rearrangement uses TRBV9 and TRBJ1-3, with unresolved D. CDR1 is SGDLS, CDR2 YYNGEE, per germline. The CDR3 runs to 15 residues. The ends were cut back, 4 bases at V and 4 bases at J, with 15 bases in the middle. CDR3 protein: CASSSLGLGGNTIYF. CDR3 DNA sequence: TGTGCCAGCAGCTCCCTAGGGTTAGGGGGAAACACCATATATTTT.

V usage is TRBV6-4 and J usage is TRBJ2-5; no reliable D call. The CDR3 is 13 residues long. CDR1 MRHNA and CDR2 SNTAGT come from the germline V gene. Deletions cut 6 bases from V and 5 bases from J, with 13 bases between. The CDR3 here is CASSVRVGETQYF. DNA for the CDR3: TGTGCCAGCAGCGTACGAGTGGGGGAGACCCAGTACTTC.

The chain links TRBV5-1 to TRBJ1-1, with 8 bases matching TRBD1. The V and J ends lost 4 bases and 11 bases, in that order; junction bases with no gene match: 19. The CDR3 length is 16 residues. The germline gives CDR1 SGHRS, CDR2 YFSETQ. The CDR3 sequence: CASSSATGGLRDRAFF. The CDR3 DNA follows: TGCGCCAGCAGCAGCGCCACAGGGGGGTTACGAGATCGGGCTTTCTTT. The variable domain in full, with the rest retrieved from reference TRBV5-1 and TRBJ1-1, is KAGVTQTPRYLIKTRGQQVTLSCSPISGHRSVSWYQQTPGQGLQFLFEYFSETQRNKGNFPGRFSGRQFSNSRSEMNVSTLELGDSALYLCASSSATGGLRDRAFFGQGTRLTVV.

The chain links TRBV27 to TRBJ2-1; a weak D match, TRBD1 (5 bases). The CDR3 covers 14 residues. Germline values: CDR1 MNHEY, CDR2 SMNVEV (reference sequence). The V end was cut by 1 base, the J end by 5 bases, with 9 bases between. The CDR3 loop reads CASSLLSRDNEQFF. As DNA, the CDR3 is TGTGCCAGCAGTTTATTGTCCAGGGACAATGAGCAGTTCTTC.

J is TRBJ2-1 and V is TRBV11-2, with 7 bases lining up with TRBD2. With 6 bases clipped from V and 9 bases from J, the junction kept 11 bases outside the gene matches. There are 14 residues in the CDR3. Germline V lookup: CDR1 SGHAT, CDR2 FQNNGV. The chain's CDR3 is CASSPGPPGGEQFF. The CDR3 DNA reads TGTGCCAGCAGTCCGGGACCTCCGGGGGGTGAGCAGTTCTTC.

This chain joins TRBV19 and TRBJ1-4; 8 nucleotides line up with TRBD1. The germline V gene encodes CDR1 LNHDA and CDR2 SQIVND (reference sequence). J was trimmed by 0 bases and V by 6 bases; bases with no gene match: 0. This CDR3 contains 14 residues. The CDR3 is CASRTGATNEKLFF. Here the CDR3 DNA reads TGTGCCAGTAGGACAGGGGCAACTAATGAAAAACTGTTTTTT.

The rearrangement links TRBV27 to TRBJ2-1; maybe TRBD2 (6 bases). Trimming stripped 4 bases from V and 6 bases from J, with 16 bases between. The CDR3 has 15 amino acids. The V gene's germline CDR1 is MNHEY and CDR2 SMNVEV (reference sequence). CDR3 DNA: TGTGCCAGCAGTTCCGGGGACTCCCTCCCCAATGAGCAGTTCTTC. Its protein is CASSSGDSLPNEQFF.